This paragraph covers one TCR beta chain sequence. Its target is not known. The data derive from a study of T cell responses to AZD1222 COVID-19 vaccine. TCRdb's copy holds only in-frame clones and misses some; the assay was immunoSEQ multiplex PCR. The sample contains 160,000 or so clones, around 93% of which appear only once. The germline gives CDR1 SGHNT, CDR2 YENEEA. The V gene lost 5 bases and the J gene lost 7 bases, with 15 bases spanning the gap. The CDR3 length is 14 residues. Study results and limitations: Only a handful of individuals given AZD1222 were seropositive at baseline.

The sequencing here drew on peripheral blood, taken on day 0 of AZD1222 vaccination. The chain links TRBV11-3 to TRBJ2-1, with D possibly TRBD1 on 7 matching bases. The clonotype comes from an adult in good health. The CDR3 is CASSPSTGRNEQFF. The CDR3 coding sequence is TGTGCCAGCAGCCCATCGACAGGGAGGAATGAGCAGTTCTTC.